What follows describes a single T cell receptor beta chain. V shed 4 bases and J 5 bases; nucleotides not matched to a gene: 4. CDR3 size: 14 residues. Germline V gene sequence: CDR1 SGHAT, CDR2 FQNNGV. The table came from immunoSEQ multiplex PCR; TCRdb's copy has only in-frame clones and leaves some out. The sample has some 490,000 clones, less than 90% seen once. This specimen comes from a study of blood T cell repertoires in COVID-19. Study context: T cells, B-cell-depleted T cells, or PBMCs provided the cDNA or gDNA that served as material.

Participants were aged about 18 to 90 years, lived in some 23 US areas, and enrolled virtually. Two negative PCRs, clearance, or symptom resolution had been documented for recovered Cohort 3 donors. The specimen was PBMCs or T cells enriched from blood (not recorded which). This chain links TRBV11-2 with TRBJ1-2; 10 positions agree with TRBD1. This TCR came from a woman aged 60 to 75 who had recovered from COVID-19. The CDR3 DNA is TGTGCCAGCAGCTCCGGGACAGGGGCGTATGGCTACACCTTC. It encodes CASSSGTGAYGYTF.